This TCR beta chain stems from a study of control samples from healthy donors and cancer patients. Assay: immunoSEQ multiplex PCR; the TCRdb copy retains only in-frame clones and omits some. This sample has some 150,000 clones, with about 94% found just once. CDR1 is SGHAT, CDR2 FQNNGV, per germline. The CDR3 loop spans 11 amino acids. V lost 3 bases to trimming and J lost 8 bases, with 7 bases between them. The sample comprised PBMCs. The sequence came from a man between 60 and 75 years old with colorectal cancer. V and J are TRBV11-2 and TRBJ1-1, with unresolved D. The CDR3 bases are TGTGCCAGCAGCTTGGCAAGGGAAGCTTTCTTT. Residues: CASSLAREAFF. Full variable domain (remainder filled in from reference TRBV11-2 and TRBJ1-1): EAGVAQSPRYKIIEKRQSVAFWCNPISGHATLYWYQQILGQGPKLLIQFQNNGVVDDSQLPKDRFSAERLKGVDSTLKIQPAKLEDSAVYLCASSLAREAFFGQGTRLTVV.